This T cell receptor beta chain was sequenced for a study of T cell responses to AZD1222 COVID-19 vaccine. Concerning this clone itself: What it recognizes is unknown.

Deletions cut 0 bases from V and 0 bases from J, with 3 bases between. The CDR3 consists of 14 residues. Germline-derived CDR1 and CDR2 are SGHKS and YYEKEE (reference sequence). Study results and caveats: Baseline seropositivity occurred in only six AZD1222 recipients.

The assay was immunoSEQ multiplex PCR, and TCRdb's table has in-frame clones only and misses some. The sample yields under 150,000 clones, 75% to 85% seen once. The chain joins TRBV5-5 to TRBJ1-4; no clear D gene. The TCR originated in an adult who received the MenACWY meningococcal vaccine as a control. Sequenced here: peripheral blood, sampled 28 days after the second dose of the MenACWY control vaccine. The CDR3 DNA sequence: TGTGCCAGCAGCTTGGGGACAACTAATGAAAAACTGTTTTTT. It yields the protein CASSLGTTNEKLFF.